These 5 T cell receptor beta chains came from one sample sequenced in a study of blood T cell repertoires in COVID-19. Here immunoSEQ multiplex PCR was the method, and the copy in TCRdb shows in-frame clones only, minus some. The sample holds roughly 100,000 clones, roughly four fifths seen once. Sample: peripheral blood. These receptors were obtained from a man aged 55 to 69 with acute or convalescent COVID-19.

The gene calls are TRBV18 and TRBJ2-3; TRBD2 matches 14 bases. Per the germline V gene, CDR1 is KGHSH and CDR2 is LQKENI. The CDR3 loop spans 16 amino acids. J gave up 4 bases and V 0 bases, and 0 bases lay outside the gene matches. The CDR3 is CASSPPGLAGADTQYF. The CDR3 DNA sequence: TGTGCCAGCTCACCACCGGGACTAGCGGGAGCAGATACGCAGTATTTT.

This chain joins TRBV7-6 and TRBJ2-3; 13 bases match TRBD2. The CDR3 consists of 17 residues. Losses at the gene ends were 4 bases for V and 5 bases for J; bases not matched to a gene: 9. The germline gives CDR1 SGHVS, CDR2 FNYEAQ. The CDR3 region is CASSSLGLAGVIDTQYF. DNA of the CDR3: TGTGCCAGCAGCTCCTTAGGACTAGCGGGAGTGATAGATACGCAGTATTTT.

CDR3 residues: CASSQSVRNQPQHF. The DNA for the CDR3 is TGTGCCAGCAGCCAAAGCGTGCGTAATCAGCCCCAGCATTTT. The chain uses TRBV3-1 (or the pseudogene TRBV3-2) and TRBJ1-5, with D hard to call. The CDR3 totals 14 residues. V was pared by 2 bases and J by 4 bases, with 9 bases between. Germline CDR1 is LGHDT and CDR2 is YNNKEL (reference sequence).

The rearrangement uses TRBV10-3 and TRBJ1-5; weak D call: TRBD1 (6 bases). V was cut by 4 bases and J by 2 bases, with 9 bases left in between. Germline V gene data show CDR1 as ENHRY and CDR2 as SYGVKD. The CDR3 consists of 14 residues. CDR3 coding DNA: TGTGCCATCAGTGGACAGGATGGCAATCAGCCCCAGCATTTT. Its protein is CAISGQDGNQPQHF.

The genes are TRBV6-5 and TRBJ2-7; TRBD2 aligns across 14 bases. V lost 7 bases, J lost 5 bases, and 7 bases stayed unmatched. CDR1 MNHEY and CDR2 SVGAGI come from the germline V gene. The CDR3 has 15 amino acids. This CDR3 is CASTTSGRASNEQYF. DNA for the CDR3: TGTGCCAGCACGACTAGCGGGAGGGCCTCTAACGAGCAGTACTTC.